The rows below give T cell receptor beta chains drawn from one sample of a study of blood T cell repertoires in COVID-19. Some clones are missing from TCRdb's copy, which holds only in-frame ones; the method was immunoSEQ multiplex PCR. The repertoire has under 60,000 clones, about four fifths of them found once; the top ten carry less than 30%. The sequencing sample was made of peripheral blood. These receptor sequences come from a human donor in a cohort sampled during active COVID-19. The CDR3 runs from the conserved cysteine through the conserved F or W. A D gene is named only where the DNA matches it firmly. Where a row states a size, it is once, few, many or the class of an expanded clone; other rows omit it.

V: TRBV5-4; J: TRBJ1-1; length: 15; size: .; D: .; DNA: TGTGCCAGCAGCTTGGGTTTTACTACTGGCACTGAAGCTTTCTTT; CDR3: CASSLGFTTGTEAFF
V: TRBV6-5; J: TRBJ2-1; length: 14; size: .; D: TRBD1; DNA: TGTGCCAGCAGCAAGGACAGGTCTAGGTATGAGCAGTTCTTC; CDR3: CASSKDRSRYEQFF
V: TRBV3-1/TRBV3-2; J: TRBJ2-1; length: 16; size: .; D: .; DNA: TGTGCCAGCAGCCGAGGGGGTTGGGGTACCAACAATGAGCAGTTCTTC; CDR3: CASSRGGWGTNNEQFF
V: TRBV7-2; J: TRBJ1-2; length: 16; size: .; D: .; DNA: TGTGCCAGCAGCTCCCAGGGCGGGGGGATTTACTATGGCTACACCTTC; CDR3: CASSSQGGGIYYGYTF
V: TRBV4-2; J: TRBJ1-1; length: 16; size: .; D: TRBD1; DNA: TGTGCCAGCAGCCAGGCCACGACAGGGATGAACACTGAAGCTTTCTTT; CDR3: CASSQATTGMNTEAFF
V: TRBV7-2; J: TRBJ2-2; length: 15; size: .; D: .; DNA: TGTGCCAGCAGCCCTAGGGTGGGGGCCACCGGGGAGCTGTTTTTT; CDR3: CASSPRVGATGELFF
V: TRBV14; J: TRBJ2-2; length: 16; size: .; D: .; DNA: TGTGCCAGCAGCCAAGGATGGGGCCGGAACACCGGGGAGCTGTTTTTT; CDR3: CASSQGWGRNTGELFF
V: TRBV27; J: TRBJ2-3; length: 15; size: .; D: .; DNA: TGTGCCAGCACCCCCCTTGGGCAGGGGCCGAATACGCAGTATTTT; CDR3: CASTPLGQGPNTQYF
V: TRBV27; J: TRBJ1-4; length: 16; size: .; D: TRBD1; DNA: TGTGCCAGCAGGGGACAGCCAGCTGCAACTAATGAAAAACTGTTTTTT; CDR3: CASRGQPAATNEKLFF
V: TRBV11-3; J: TRBJ2-1; length: 13; size: .; D: TRBD1; DNA: TGTGCCAGCAGCCCGGGACAGTACAATGAGCAGTTCTTC; CDR3: CASSPGQYNEQFF
V: TRBV20-1; J: TRBJ2-1; length: 17; size: .; D: TRBD2; DNA: TGCAGTGCTAGTAGTCGGACTAGCGGCACCCACACCGGTGAGCAGTTCTTC; CDR3: CSASSRTSGTHTGEQFF
V: TRBV24-1; J: TRBJ2-7; length: 15; size: .; D: .; DNA: TGTGCCACCAGTGCTCAAGGAGGGTTTGGCTACGAGCAGTACTTC; CDR3: CATSAQGGFGYEQYF
V: TRBV4-1; J: TRBJ2-7; length: 14; size: .; D: .; DNA: TGCGCCAGCAGCCACCCAGGGGCGAACCACGAGCAGTACTTC; CDR3: CASSHPGANHEQYF
V: TRBV2; J: TRBJ1-2; length: 14; size: .; D: .; DNA: TGTGCCAGCAGGAGAGACGGAGCTAACTATGGCTACACCTTC; CDR3: CASRRDGANYGYTF
V: TRBV7-2; J: TRBJ1-5; length: 13; size: .; D: .; DNA: TGTGCCAGCAGCCCGTCGGGAGGGCAGCCCCAGCATTTT; CDR3: CASSPSGGQPQHF
V: TRBV19; J: TRBJ1-1; length: 15; size: .; D: .; DNA: TGTGCCAGTAGTATCACCGGGGTTTTGTACACTGAAGCTTTCTTT; CDR3: CASSITGVLYTEAFF
V: TRBV6-5; J: TRBJ2-1; length: 13; size: .; D: TRBD2; DNA: TGTGCCAGCAACCAGAGGGAGGGATATGAGCAGTTCTTC; CDR3: CASNQREGYEQFF
V: TRBV27; J: TRBJ2-1; length: 16; size: .; D: TRBD2; DNA: TGTGCCAGCAGTTCACGGACTAGCGGGAGAATATATGAGCAGTTCTTC; CDR3: CASSSRTSGRIYEQFF
V: TRBV7-9; J: TRBJ2-5; length: 13; size: .; D: .; DNA: TGTGCCAGCAGCCCGGAGGGTGGAGAGACCCAGTACTTC; CDR3: CASSPEGGETQYF
V: TRBV9; J: TRBJ2-7; length: 15; size: few; D: .; DNA: TGTGCCAGCAGCGTAGATTGGACTGGGAACTACGAGCAGTACTTC; CDR3: CASSVDWTGNYEQYF
V: TRBV2; J: TRBJ2-5; length: 13; size: .; D: .; DNA: TGTGCCAGCGCGCGGGACAGCCGGGAGACCCAGTACTTC; CDR3: CASARDSRETQYF
V: TRBV7-8; J: TRBJ1-5; length: 15; size: .; D: TRBD1; DNA: TGTGCCAGCGGACAGGGGGCGGGTGGCAATCAGCCCCAGCATTTT; CDR3: CASGQGAGGNQPQHF
V: TRBV6-2/TRBV6-3; J: TRBJ2-7; length: 13; size: once; D: .; DNA: TGTGCCAGCAGTTACTCGTGGCAGTACGAGCAGTACTTC; CDR3: CASSYSWQYEQYF
V: TRBV4-1; J: TRBJ2-4; length: 13; size: .; D: .; DNA: TGCGCCAGCAGCACGATGACTGGGAACATTCAGTACTTC; CDR3: CASSTMTGNIQYF
V: TRBV5-1; J: TRBJ2-2; length: 16; size: .; D: TRBD1; DNA: TGCGCCAGCAGCGATGGACAGGGGACGGGCACCGGGGAGCTGTTTTTT; CDR3: CASSDGQGTGTGELFF
V: TRBV5-1; J: TRBJ1-5; length: 16; size: few; D: .; DNA: TGCGCCAGCAGCTTGGCCGGGCAGGGGAGCAATCAGCCCCAGCATTTT; CDR3: CASSLAGQGSNQPQHF
V: TRBV28; J: TRBJ2-1; length: 15; size: .; D: TRBD1; DNA: TGTGCCAGCAGTTTACCGGCAGGGGGCATAGGTGAGCAGTTCTTC; CDR3: CASSLPAGGIGEQFF
V: TRBV20-1; J: TRBJ1-2; length: 11; size: .; D: TRBD1; DNA: TGCAGTGCTAGTCAGGGGGATGGCTACACCTTC; CDR3: CSASQGDGYTF
V: TRBV19; J: TRBJ2-7; length: 13; size: once; D: .; DNA: TGTGCCAGTAGTGAAAGGGGCTCCTACGAGCAGTACTTC; CDR3: CASSERGSYEQYF
V: TRBV29-1; J: TRBJ2-5; length: 13; size: .; D: TRBD1; DNA: TGCAGCGTTGGCAGGGGGCTCGGGGAGACCCAGTACTTC; CDR3: CSVGRGLGETQYF
V: TRBV7-6; J: TRBJ2-1; length: 17; size: .; D: TRBD2; DNA: TGTGCCAGCAGCACCCTGGGGGGGACTAGCGGGAGAGGTGAGCAGTTCTTC; CDR3: CASSTLGGTSGRGEQFF
V: TRBV6-5; J: TRBJ1-5; length: 12; size: few; D: .; DNA: TGTGCCAGCCGGTCAGGGGATCAGCCCCAGCATTTT; CDR3: CASRSGDQPQHF
V: TRBV29-1; J: TRBJ1-1; length: 15; size: .; D: .; DNA: TGCAGCGTTGGGTGGTGGACTACAGGGAACACTGAAGCTTTCTTT; CDR3: CSVGWWTTGNTEAFF
V: TRBV27; J: TRBJ1-1; length: 14; size: .; D: .; DNA: TGTGCCGTGTTTCGGGGGAGCCCCCCCACTGAAGCTTTCTTT; CDR3: CAVFRGSPPTEAFF
V: TRBV5-1; J: TRBJ2-1; length: 17; size: .; D: TRBD2; DNA: TGCGCCAGCAGCTTGGCCCCTAGCGGGGGGGTGTACAATGAGCAGTTCTTC; CDR3: CASSLAPSGGVYNEQFF